One and the same sample provided the 17 T cell receptor beta chains below, sequenced in a study of graft-versus-host responses after intestinal transplantation (dated by TCRdb to the early 2020s). Antigens for these TCRs are unknown. Libraries were constructed by the immunoSEQ multiplex PCR assay. The table comes from immuneACCESS by way of TCRdb, which keeps in-frame sequences with V and J called. Part of the clones is missing from these tables; in studies checked, under half for an unresolved V gene and the rest for unknown reasons. The sample yields around 96,000 clones; 92% were counted once. The ten largest clonotypes hold 0.17% of the sample. The time point label on this specimen signifies: cells obtained before transplantation from donor or recipient. The starting material was unstimulated CD4+ T cells sorted from spleen or lymph node cells, obtained before intestinal transplant. The origin of the receptors is a human donor who received an intestinal transplant.

This clone has a handful of counts. The rearrangement links TRBV6-1 to TRBJ1-3; no clear D. CDR1 is MNHNS, CDR2 SASEGT, per germline. The CDR3 has 13 residues. V lost 2 bases and J 4 bases, leaving 6 bases between the germline ends. The CDR3 loop reads CASSETRGNTIYF. The DNA for the CDR3 is TGTGCCAGCAGTGAAACGAGAGGAAACACCATATATTTT.

The chain is built from TRBV30 and TRBJ1-2, with D tentatively TRBD1 (6 bases). Germline V lookup: CDR1 GTSNPN, CDR2 SVGIG (reference sequence). The CDR3 runs to 14 residues. V was cut by 1 base and J by 0 bases, with 9 bases left in between. The CDR3 loop reads CAWSEDRANYGYTF. The CDR3 nucleotides are TGTGCCTGGAGTGAGGACAGAGCTAACTATGGCTACACCTTC.

V gene TRBV7-6 combines with J gene TRBJ1-2; 7 positions match TRBD1. The V gene's germline CDR1 is SGHVS and CDR2 FNYEAQ. The length of the CDR3 is 14 residues. V lost 3 bases to trimming and J lost 0 bases; unmatched junction nucleotides: 1. CDR3 DNA sequence: TGTGCCAGCAGCTTTGGGACAGCTAACTATGGCTACACCTTC. As protein: CASSFGTANYGYTF.

The chain is built from TRBV5-4 and TRBJ2-1; a weak D match, TRBD2 (6 bases). Deletions cut 1 base from V and 4 bases from J, with 15 bases between. CDR1 and CDR2 from the germline V gene are SGHNT and YYREEE (reference sequence). The CDR3 sequence is 16 residues long. The CDR3 bases are TGTGCCAGCAGCTTGACCCCCGGGACTCAGTACAATGAGCAGTTCTTC. Translated, it gives CASSLTPGTQYNEQFF.

V usage is TRBV7-2 and J usage is TRBJ2-5, with 12 bases aligning to TRBD2. This CDR3 spans 14 amino acids. The J segment lost 5 bases and the V segment lost 6 bases, leaving 4 bases of the junction unmatched. Germline values: CDR1 SGHTA, CDR2 FQGNSA. The CDR3 DNA sequence: TGTGCCAGCAGTCTAGCGGGGGGGCATGAGACCCAGTACTTC. Its translation: CASSLAGGHETQYF.

V usage is TRBV4-2 and J usage is TRBJ2-1; D is unresolved. Trimming removed 0 bases at V and 4 bases at J, with 16 bases between. The CDR3 contains 17 residues. Germline V gene data show CDR1 as LGHNA and CDR2 as YNFKEQ. The DNA of the CDR3 is TGTGCCAGCAGCCAAGATCTTGACCGGTCGGGTTACAATGAGCAGTTCTTC. Its translation is CASSQDLDRSGYNEQFF.

CDR3 DNA sequence: TGTGCCTGGAAGGCGGGGACCGGGGAGCTGTTTTTT. Amino acids: CAWKAGTGELFF. This chain joins TRBV30 and TRBJ2-2; tentative D call: TRBD2 (6 bases). The V end lost 4 bases, the J end lost 5 bases, and 8 bases lay between the germline ends. CDR1 is GTSNPN and CDR2 is SVGIG in the germline V gene (reference sequence). This CDR3 comprises 12 residues.

The V call is TRBV5-4, the J call TRBJ2-5; TRBD1 aligns across 9 bases. This CDR3 contains 15 residues. V was clipped by 4 bases and J by 3 bases; unmatched bases: 7. CDR1 and CDR2 (germline): SGHNT, YYREEE (reference sequence). CDR3 DNA: TGTGCCAGCAGCGGTCCCGGGACAGGGAAAGAGACCCAGTACTTC. Protein sequence: CASSGPGTGKETQYF.

This clone came up once. The V gene is TRBV6-1, the J gene TRBJ2-1, with D perhaps TRBD2 (6 bases). This CDR3 region has 15 residues. The germline CDR1 and CDR2 sequences are MNHNS and SASEGT. The V and J ends lost 6 bases and 6 bases respectively, with 18 bases between them. The CDR3, as DNA: TGTGCCAGCAGAATACTAGCTCCTCCCTCCAATGAGCAGTTCTTC. It specifies CASRILAPPSNEQFF.

The chain combines TRBV7-2 with TRBJ2-7; 9 bases are shared with TRBD2. The CDR3 totals 15 residues. Per germline, CDR1 SGHTA and CDR2 FQGNSA. Germline trimming cut 5 bases from V and 4 bases from J; bases unmatched to any gene: 9. As DNA, the CDR3 is TGTGCCAGCAGCCCGGGACTAGCTTTCTCTTACGAGCAGTACTTC. It codes for CASSPGLAFSYEQYF.

The chain recombines TRBV10-3 with TRBJ1-1, with D possibly TRBD1 on 5 matching bases. V was shortened by 2 bases and J by 5 bases, with 12 bases between the two germline ends. There are 14 residues in the CDR3. Germline V gene lookup returns CDR1 ENHRY and CDR2 SYGVKD. This CDR3 reads CAISEQGFGTEAFF. The CDR3 DNA sequence: TGTGCCATCAGTGAGCAGGGATTCGGGACTGAAGCTTTCTTT.

The chain is built from TRBV28 and TRBJ2-3, with a tentative D call TRBD1 (5 bases). The germline V gene encodes CDR1 MDHEN and CDR2 SYDVKM. CDR3 size: 13 residues. Trimming left V 9 bases short and J 0 bases short, with 10 bases between. CDR3 loop: CASRGYSTDTQYF. The CDR3 DNA follows: TGTGCCAGTAGGGGTTATAGCACAGATACGCAGTATTTT.

The chain has TRBV2 and TRBJ2-1; TRBD1 matches at 10 bases. CDR1 and CDR2 (germline): SNHLY, FYNNEI. The CDR3 is made up of 17 amino acids. The junction had 10 bases not matched to a gene; V was cut back by 4 bases and J by 4 bases. Here the CDR3 reads CASSAILSDRGYNEQFF. In DNA, the CDR3 is TGTGCCAGCAGTGCGATCCTGTCGGACAGGGGGTACAATGAGCAGTTCTTC.

The rearrangement links TRBV9 to TRBJ1-5; D is perhaps TRBD1 (5 bases). Trimming took 4 bases from V and 3 from J, leaving 11 bases between them. Germline CDR1 reads SGDLS; CDR2 reads YYNGEE. This CDR3 spans 14 amino acids. CDR3 bases: TGTGCCAGCAGCAAAAGACAGCCCAATCAGCCCCAGCATTTT. Its protein is CASSKRQPNQPQHF.

V and J are TRBV10-3 and TRBJ1-1; TRBD1 aligns across 7 bases. The length of the CDR3 is 14 residues. CDR1 is ENHRY, CDR2 SYGVKD, per germline. With V trimmed by 3 bases and J by 5 bases, 6 bases remained unmatched. CDR3 sequence (DNA): TGTGCCATCAGTGATCCGACAGGGAGGACTGAAGCTTTCTTT. Translation: CAISDPTGRTEAFF.

This clone has just a few counts. V is TRBV2 and J is TRBJ1-1, with D possibly TRBD1 on 6 matching bases. The germline V gene encodes CDR1 SNHLY and CDR2 FYNNEI. Trimming took 4 bases from V and 3 from J, leaving 12 bases between them. This CDR3 region has 14 residues. The CDR3 is CASSGQVADTEAFF. As DNA, the CDR3 is TGTGCCAGCAGTGGACAGGTTGCGGACACTGAAGCTTTCTTT.

The chain employs TRBV6-5 and TRBJ1-3; TRBD1 is a possible D gene (5 bases). Trimming took 7 bases from V and 0 from J, leaving 10 bases between them. CDR3 length: 14 residues. CDR1 MNHEY and CDR2 SVGAGI come from the germline V gene. This chain's CDR3 is CASMTDRSGNTIYF. The CDR3, as DNA: TGTGCCAGCATGACAGACCGCTCTGGAAACACCATATATTTT.